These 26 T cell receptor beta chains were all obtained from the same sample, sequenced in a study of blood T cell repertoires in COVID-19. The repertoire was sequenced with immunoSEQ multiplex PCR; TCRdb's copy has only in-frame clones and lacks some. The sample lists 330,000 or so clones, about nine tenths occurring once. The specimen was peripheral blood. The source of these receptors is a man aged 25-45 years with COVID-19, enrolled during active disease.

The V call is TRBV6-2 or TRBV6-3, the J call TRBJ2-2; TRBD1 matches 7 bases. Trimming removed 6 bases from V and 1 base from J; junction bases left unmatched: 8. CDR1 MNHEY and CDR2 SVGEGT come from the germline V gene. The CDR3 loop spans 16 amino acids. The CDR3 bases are TGTGCCAGCAGCCCCCATGGGACAGAGAACACCGGGGAGCTGTTTTTT. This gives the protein CASSPHGTENTGELFF.

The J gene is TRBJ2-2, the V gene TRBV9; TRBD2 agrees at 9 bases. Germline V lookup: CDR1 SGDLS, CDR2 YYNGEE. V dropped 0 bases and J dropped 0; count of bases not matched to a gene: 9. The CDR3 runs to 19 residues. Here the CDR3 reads CASSVDPAGGFANTGELFF. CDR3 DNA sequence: TGTGCCAGCAGCGTAGATCCAGCGGGGGGCTTTGCGAACACCGGGGAGCTGTTTTTT.

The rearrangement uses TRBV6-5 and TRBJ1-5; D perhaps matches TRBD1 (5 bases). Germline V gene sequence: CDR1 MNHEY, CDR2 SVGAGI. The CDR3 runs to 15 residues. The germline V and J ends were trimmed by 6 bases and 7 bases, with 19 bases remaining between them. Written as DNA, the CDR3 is TGTGCCAGCAGAGCAGGGAAGGGACTGTTACAGCCCCAGCATTTT. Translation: CASRAGKGLLQPQHF.

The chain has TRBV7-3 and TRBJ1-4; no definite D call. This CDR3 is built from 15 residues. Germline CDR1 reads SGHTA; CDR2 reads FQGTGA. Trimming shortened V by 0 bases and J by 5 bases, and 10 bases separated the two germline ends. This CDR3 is CASSLTGLRNEKLFF. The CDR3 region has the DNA TGTGCCAGCAGCTTAACGGGCCTTAGGAATGAAAAACTGTTTTTT.

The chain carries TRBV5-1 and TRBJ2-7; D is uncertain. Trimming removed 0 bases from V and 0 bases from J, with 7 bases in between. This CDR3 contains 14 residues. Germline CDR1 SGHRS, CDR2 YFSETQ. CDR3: CASSLGAGSYEQYF. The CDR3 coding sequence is TGCGCCAGCAGCTTGGGAGCAGGCTCCTACGAGCAGTACTTC.

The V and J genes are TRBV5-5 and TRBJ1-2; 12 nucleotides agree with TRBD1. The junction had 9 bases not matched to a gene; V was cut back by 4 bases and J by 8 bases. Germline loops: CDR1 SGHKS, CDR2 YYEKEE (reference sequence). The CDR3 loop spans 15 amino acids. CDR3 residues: CASSPGDRGRKGYTF. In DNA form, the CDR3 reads TGTGCCAGCAGCCCAGGGGACAGGGGGCGGAAAGGCTACACCTTC.

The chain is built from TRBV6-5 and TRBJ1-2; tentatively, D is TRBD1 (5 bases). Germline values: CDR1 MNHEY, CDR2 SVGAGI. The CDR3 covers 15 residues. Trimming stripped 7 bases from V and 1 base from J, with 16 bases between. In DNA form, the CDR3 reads TGTGCCAGCACCCTGACAGTCCCGTTTAACTATGGCTACACCTTC. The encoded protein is CASTLTVPFNYGYTF.

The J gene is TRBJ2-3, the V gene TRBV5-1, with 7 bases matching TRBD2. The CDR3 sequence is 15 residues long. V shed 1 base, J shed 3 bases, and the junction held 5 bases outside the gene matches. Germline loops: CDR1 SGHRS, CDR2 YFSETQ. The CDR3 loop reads CASSLPSGTTDTQYF. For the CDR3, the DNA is TGCGCCAGCAGCTTGCCTAGCGGCACTACAGATACGCAGTATTTT.

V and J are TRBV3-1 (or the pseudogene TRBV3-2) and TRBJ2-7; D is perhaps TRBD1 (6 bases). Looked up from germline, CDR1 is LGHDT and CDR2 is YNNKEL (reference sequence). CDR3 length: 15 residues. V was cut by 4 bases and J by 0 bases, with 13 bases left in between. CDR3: CASSLATGPSYEQYF. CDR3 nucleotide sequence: TGTGCCAGCAGCCTGGCAACAGGGCCCTCCTACGAGCAGTACTTC.

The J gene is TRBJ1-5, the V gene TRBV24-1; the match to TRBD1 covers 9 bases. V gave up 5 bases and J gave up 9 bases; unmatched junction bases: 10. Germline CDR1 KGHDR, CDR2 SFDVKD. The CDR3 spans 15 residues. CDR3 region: CATSGPGQGATPQHF. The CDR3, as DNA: TGTGCCACCAGTGGCCCGGGACAGGGCGCAACGCCCCAGCATTTT.

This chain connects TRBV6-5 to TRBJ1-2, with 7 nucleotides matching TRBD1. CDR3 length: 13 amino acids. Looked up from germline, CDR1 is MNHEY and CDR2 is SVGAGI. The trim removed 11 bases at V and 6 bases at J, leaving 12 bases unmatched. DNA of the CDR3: TGTGCCGCAGGGACAGCACCGAGGGATGGCTACACCTTC. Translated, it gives CAAGTAPRDGYTF.

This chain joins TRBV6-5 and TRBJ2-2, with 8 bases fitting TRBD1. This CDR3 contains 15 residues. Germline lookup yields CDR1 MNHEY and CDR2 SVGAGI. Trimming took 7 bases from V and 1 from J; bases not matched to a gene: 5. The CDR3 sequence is CASNFGTGNTGELFF. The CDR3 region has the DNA TGTGCCAGCAATTTCGGGACAGGGAACACCGGGGAGCTGTTTTTT.

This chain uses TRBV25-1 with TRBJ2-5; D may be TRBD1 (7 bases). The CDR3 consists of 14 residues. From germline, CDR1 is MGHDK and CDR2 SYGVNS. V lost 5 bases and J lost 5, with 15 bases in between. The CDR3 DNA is TGTGCCAGCAGTAAAACAGGGGCGGGGGAGACCCAGTACTTC. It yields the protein CASSKTGAGETQYF.

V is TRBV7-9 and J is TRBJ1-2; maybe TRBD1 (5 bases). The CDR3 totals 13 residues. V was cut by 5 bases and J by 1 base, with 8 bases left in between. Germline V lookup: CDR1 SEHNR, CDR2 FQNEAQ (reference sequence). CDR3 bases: TGTGCCAGCAGCGTCGACAGTAACTATGGCTACACCTTC. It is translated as CASSVDSNYGYTF.

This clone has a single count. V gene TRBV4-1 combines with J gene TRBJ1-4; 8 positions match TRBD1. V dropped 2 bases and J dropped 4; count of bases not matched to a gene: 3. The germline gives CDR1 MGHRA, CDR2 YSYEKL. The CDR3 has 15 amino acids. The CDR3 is CASSQPRGRNEKLFF. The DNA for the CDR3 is TGCGCCAGCAGCCAACCCAGGGGGCGTAATGAAAAACTGTTTTTT.

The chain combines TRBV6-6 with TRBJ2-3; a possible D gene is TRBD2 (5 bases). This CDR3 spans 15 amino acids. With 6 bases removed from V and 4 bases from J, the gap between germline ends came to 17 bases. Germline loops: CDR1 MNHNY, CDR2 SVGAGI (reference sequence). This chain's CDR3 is CASSQLTTGADTQYF. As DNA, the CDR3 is TGTGCCAGCAGCCAACTAACTACCGGGGCAGATACGCAGTATTTT.

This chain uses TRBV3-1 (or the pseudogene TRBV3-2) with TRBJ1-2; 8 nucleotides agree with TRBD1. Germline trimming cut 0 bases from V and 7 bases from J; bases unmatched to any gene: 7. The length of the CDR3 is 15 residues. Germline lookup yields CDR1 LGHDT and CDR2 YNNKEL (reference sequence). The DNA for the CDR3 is TGTGCCAGCAGCCAAGACACGACAGGGGCTGCTGGCTACACCTTC. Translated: CASSQDTTGAAGYTF.

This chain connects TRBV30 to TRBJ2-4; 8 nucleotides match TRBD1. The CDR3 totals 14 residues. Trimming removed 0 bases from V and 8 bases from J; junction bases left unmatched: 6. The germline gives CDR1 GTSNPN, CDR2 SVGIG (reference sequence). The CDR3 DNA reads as TGTGCCTGGAGTGTACTTGACAGGGGACACATTCAGTACTTC. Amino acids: CAWSVLDRGHIQYF.

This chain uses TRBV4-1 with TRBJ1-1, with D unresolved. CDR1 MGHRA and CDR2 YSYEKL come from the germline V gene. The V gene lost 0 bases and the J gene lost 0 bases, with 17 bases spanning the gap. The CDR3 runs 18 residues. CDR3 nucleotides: TGCGCCAGCAGCCAAGATAATTGGCCGGGAACTGTGAACACTGAAGCTTTCTTT. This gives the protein CASSQDNWPGTVNTEAFF.

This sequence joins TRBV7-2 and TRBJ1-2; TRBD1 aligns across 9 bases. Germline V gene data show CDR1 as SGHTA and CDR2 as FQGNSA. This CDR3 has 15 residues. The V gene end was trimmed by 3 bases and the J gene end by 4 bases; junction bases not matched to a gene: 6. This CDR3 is CASSFGPGQGYGYTF. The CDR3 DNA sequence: TGTGCCAGCAGCTTCGGACCGGGACAGGGCTATGGCTACACCTTC. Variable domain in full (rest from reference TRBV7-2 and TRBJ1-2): GAGVSQSPSNKVTEKGKDVELRCDPISGHTALYWYRQSLGQGLEFLIYFQGNSAPDKSGLPSDRFSAERTGGSVSTLTIQRTQQEDSAVYLCASSFGPGQGYGYTFGSGTRLTVV.

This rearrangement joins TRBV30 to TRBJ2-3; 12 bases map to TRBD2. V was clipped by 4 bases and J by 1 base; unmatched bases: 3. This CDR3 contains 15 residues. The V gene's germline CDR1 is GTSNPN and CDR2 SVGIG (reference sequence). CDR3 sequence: CAWMRLAGGTDTQYF. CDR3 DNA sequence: TGTGCCTGGATGAGACTAGCGGGAGGCACAGATACGCAGTATTTT.

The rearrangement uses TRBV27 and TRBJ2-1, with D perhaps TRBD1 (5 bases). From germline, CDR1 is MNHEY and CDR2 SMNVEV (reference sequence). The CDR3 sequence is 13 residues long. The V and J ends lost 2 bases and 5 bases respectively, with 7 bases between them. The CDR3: CASSLKGHNEQFF. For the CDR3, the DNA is TGTGCCAGCAGTTTAAAGGGGCACAATGAGCAGTTCTTC.

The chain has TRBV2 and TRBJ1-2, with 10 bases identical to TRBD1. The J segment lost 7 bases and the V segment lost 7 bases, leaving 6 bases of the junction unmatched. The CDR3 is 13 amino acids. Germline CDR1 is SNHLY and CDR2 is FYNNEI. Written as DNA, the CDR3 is TGTGCCAGCACCCGACAGGGGGCAAGTGGCTACACCTTC. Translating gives CASTRQGASGYTF.

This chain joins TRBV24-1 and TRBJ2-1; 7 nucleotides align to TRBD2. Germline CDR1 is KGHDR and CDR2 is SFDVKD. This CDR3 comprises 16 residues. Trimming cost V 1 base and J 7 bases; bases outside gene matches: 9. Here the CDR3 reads CATSDFSGPPGNEQFF. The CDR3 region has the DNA TGTGCCACCAGTGATTTTAGCGGGCCCCCGGGGAATGAGCAGTTCTTC.

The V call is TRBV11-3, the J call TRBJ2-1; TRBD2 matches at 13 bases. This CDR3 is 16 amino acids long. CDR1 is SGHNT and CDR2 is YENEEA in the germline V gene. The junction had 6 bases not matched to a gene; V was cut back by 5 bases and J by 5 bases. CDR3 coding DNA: TGTGCCAGCAGCGTATCCGGGACTAGCGGGGACAATGAGCAGTTCTTC. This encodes CASSVSGTSGDNEQFF. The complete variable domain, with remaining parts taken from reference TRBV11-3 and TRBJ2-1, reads EAGVVQSPRYKIIEKKQPVAFWCNPISGHNTLYWYLQNLGQGPELLIRYENEEAVDDSQLPKDRFSAERLKGVDSTLKIQPAELGDSAVYLCASSVSGTSGDNEQFFGPGTRLTVL.

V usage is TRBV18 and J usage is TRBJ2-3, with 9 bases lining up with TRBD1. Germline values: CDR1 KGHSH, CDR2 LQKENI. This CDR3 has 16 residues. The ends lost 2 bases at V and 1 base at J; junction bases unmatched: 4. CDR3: CASSPIRTGGTDTQYF. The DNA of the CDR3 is TGTGCCAGCTCACCAATAAGGACAGGGGGCACAGATACGCAGTATTTT.